This entry lists 2 T cell receptor beta chains sequenced from one sample in a study of cytomegalovirus exposure and HLA in healthy donors. The PCR ran on 60 Vbeta and 13 Jbeta primers. TCRdb's copy holds only in-frame clones and misses some; the assay was immunoSEQ multiplex PCR. Among around 120,000 clones, about 79% were seen once, and the ten largest hold 2%. The material sequenced was PBMCs. Receptors originate from a man aged 18 to 35 in good health and CMV-seronegative.

This clone was picked up a small number of times. The V gene is TRBV7-3, the J gene TRBJ2-2; possible D gene TRBD2, 6 bases. The CDR3 spans 16 residues. The ends were cut back, 6 bases at V and 0 bases at J, with 14 bases in the middle. Germline V CDR1 and CDR2: SGHTA, FQGTGA. The DNA of the CDR3 is TGTGCCAGCAGTAAGGGAGGCCTCGCGAACACCGGGGAGCTGTTTTTT. It encodes CASSKGGLANTGELFF.

The chain carries TRBV2 and TRBJ1-5, with 8 nucleotides matching TRBD1. J gave up 2 bases and V 9 bases, and 3 bases lay outside the gene matches. This CDR3 has 13 amino acids. Germline V gene lookup returns CDR1 SNHLY and CDR2 FYNNEI. CDR3: CASQGARNQPQHF. The CDR3 coding sequence is TGTGCCAGTCAGGGGGCTCGCAATCAGCCCCAGCATTTT.